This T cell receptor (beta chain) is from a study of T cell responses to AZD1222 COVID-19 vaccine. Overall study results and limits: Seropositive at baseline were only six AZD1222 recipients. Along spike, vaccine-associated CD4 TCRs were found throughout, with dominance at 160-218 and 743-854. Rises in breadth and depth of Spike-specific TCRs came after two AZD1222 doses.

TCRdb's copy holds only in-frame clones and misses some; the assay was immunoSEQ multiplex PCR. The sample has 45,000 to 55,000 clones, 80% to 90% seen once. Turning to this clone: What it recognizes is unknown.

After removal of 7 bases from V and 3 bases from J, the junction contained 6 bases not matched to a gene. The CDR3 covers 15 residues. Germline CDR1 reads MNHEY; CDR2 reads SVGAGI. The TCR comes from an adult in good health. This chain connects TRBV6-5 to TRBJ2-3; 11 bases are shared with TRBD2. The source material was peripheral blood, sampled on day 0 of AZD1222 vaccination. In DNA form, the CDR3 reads TGTGCCAGCACCCTTGGACTAGCGGGTACAGATACGCAGTATTTT. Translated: CASTLGLAGTDTQYF.